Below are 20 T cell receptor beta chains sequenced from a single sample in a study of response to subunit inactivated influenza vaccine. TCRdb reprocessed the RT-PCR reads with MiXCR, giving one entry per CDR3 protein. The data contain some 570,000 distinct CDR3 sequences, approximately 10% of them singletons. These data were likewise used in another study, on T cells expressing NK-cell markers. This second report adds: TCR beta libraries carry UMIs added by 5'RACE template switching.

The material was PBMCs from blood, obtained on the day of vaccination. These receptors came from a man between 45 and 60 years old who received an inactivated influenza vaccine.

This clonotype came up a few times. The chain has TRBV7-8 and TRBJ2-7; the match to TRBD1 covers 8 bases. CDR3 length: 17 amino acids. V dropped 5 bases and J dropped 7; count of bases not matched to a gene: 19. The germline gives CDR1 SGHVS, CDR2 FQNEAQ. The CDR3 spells CASSPSVRSGGQAEQYF. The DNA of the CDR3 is TGTGCCAGCAGCCCTAGCGTGCGAAGTGGGGGACAGGCTGAGCAGTACTTC.

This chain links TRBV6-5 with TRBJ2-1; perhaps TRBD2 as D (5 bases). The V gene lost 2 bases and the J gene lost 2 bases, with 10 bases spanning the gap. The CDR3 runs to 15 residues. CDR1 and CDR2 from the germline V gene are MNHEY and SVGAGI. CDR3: CASSYTSGTYNEQFF. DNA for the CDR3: TGTGCCAGCAGTTACACGAGCGGAACCTACAATGAGCAGTTCTTC.

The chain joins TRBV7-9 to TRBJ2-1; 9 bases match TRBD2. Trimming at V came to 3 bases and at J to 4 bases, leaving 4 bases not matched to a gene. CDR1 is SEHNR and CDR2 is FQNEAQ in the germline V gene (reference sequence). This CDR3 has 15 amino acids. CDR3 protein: CASSFRTSEYNEQFF. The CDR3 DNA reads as TGTGCCAGCAGCTTCCGGACTAGCGAATACAATGAGCAGTTCTTC.

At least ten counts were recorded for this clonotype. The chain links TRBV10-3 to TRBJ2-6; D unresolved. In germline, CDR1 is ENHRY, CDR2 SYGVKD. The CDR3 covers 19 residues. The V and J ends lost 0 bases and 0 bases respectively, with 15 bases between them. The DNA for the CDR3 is TGTGCCATCAGTGAGTCGATTGTCAGGAGCCTCTCTGGGGCCAACGTCCTGACTTTC. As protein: CAISESIVRSLSGANVLTF.

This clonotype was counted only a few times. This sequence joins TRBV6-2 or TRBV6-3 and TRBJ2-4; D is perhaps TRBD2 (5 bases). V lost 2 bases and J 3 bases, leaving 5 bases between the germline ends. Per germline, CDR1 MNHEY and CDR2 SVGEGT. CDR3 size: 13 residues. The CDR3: CASSYGGKNIQYF. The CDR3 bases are TGTGCCAGCAGTTACGGAGGCAAAAACATTCAGTACTTC.

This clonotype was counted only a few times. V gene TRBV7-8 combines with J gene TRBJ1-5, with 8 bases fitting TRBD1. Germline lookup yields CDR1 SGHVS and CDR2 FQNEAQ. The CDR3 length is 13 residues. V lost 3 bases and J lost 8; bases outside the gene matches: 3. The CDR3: CASSLDRAEPQHF. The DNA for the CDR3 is TGTGCCAGCAGCTTGGACAGGGCTGAGCCCCAGCATTTT.

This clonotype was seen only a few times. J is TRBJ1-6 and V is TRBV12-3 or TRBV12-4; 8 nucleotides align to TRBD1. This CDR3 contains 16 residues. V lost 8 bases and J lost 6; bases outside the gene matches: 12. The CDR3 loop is CASAFADRGANSPLHF. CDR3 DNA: TGTGCCAGCGCATTCGCCGACAGGGGCGCTAATTCACCCCTCCACTTT.

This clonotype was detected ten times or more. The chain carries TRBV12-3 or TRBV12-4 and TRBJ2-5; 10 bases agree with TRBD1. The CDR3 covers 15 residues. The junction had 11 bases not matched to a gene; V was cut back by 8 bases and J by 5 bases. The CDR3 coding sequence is TGTGCCAGCTCTCCGGGACAGGGGTCCTACGAGACCCAGTACTTC. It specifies CASSPGQGSYETQYF.

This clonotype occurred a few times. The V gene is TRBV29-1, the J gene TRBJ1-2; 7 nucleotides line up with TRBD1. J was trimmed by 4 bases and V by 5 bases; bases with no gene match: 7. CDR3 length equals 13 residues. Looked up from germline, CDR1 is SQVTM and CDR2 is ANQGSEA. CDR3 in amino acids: CSVSRQGGYGYTF. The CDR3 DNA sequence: TGCAGCGTTAGCCGACAGGGAGGCTATGGCTACACCTTC. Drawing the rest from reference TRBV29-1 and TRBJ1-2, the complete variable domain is SAVISQKPSRDICQRGTSLTIQCQVDSQVTMMFWYRQQPGQSLTLIATANQGSEATYESGFVIDKFPISRPNLTFSTLTVSNMSPEDSSIYLCSVSRQGGYGYTFGSGTRLTVV.

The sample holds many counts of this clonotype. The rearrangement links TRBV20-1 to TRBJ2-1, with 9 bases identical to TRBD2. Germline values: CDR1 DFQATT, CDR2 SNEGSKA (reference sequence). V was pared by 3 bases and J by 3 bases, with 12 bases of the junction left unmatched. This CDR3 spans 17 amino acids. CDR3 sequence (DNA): TGCAGTGCTAGTGATTTTGGCCCTAGCGGGATCTACAATGAGCAGTTCTTC. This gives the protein CSASDFGPSGIYNEQFF.

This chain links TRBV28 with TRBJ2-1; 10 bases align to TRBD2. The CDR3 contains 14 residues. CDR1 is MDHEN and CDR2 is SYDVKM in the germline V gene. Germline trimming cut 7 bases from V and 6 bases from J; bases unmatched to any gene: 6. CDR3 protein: CASTKRGGPNEQFF. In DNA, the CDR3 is TGTGCCAGCACAAAGCGGGGGGGCCCCAATGAGCAGTTCTTC.

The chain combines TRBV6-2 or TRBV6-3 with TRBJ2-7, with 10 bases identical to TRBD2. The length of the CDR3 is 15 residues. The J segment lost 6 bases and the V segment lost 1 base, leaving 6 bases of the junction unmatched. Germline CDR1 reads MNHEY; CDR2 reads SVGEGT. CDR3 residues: CASSYYSSGSFEQYF. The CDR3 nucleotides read TGTGCCAGCAGTTACTACTCTAGCGGGAGTTTCGAGCAGTACTTC.

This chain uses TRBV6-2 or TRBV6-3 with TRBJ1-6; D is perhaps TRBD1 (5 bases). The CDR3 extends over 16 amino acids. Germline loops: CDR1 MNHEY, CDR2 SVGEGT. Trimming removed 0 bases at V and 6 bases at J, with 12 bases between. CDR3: CASSYSRGGSNSPLHF. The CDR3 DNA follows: TGTGCCAGCAGTTACTCGAGGGGCGGAAGTAATTCACCCCTCCACTTT.

This CDR3 is CASSGEQGFSYNEQFF. The CDR3 DNA reads TGCGCCAGCAGCGGAGAACAGGGATTCTCCTACAATGAGCAGTTCTTC. The chain recombines TRBV5-1 with TRBJ2-1; possibly TRBD1 for D (6 bases). V lost 4 bases and J lost 0, with 14 bases in between. The germline gives CDR1 SGHRS, CDR2 YFSETQ. The CDR3 sequence is 16 residues long.

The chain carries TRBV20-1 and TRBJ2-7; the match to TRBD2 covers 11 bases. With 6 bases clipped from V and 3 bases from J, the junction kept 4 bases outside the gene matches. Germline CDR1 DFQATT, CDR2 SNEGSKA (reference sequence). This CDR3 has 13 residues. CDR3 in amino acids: CSARLAGRYEQYF. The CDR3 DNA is TGCAGTGCCAGACTAGCGGGACGCTACGAGCAGTACTTC.

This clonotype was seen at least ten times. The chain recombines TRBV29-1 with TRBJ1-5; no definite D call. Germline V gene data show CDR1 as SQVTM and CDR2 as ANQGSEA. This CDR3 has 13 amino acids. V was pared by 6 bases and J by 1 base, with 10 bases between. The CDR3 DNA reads TGCAGCGTCCTCGTCGGGAGCAATCAGCCCCAGCATTTT. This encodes CSVLVGSNQPQHF.

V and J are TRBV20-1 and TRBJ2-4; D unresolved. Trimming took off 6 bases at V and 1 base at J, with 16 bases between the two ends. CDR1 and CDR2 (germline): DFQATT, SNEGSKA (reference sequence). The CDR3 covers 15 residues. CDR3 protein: CSARSVFGAKNIQYF. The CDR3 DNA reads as TGCAGTGCCCGATCCGTGTTTGGGGCCAAAAACATTCAGTACTTC.

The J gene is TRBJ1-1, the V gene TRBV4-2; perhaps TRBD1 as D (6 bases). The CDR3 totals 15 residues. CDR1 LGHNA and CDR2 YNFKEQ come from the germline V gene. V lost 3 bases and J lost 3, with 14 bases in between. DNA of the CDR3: TGTGCCAGCAGCCACCCACAGGGAGGGGACACTGAAGCTTTCTTT. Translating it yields CASSHPQGGDTEAFF.

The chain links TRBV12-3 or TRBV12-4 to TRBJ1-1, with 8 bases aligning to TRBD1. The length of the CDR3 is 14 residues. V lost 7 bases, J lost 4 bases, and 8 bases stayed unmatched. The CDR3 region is CASKNPGQGTEAFF. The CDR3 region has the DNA TGTGCCAGCAAGAATCCCGGACAGGGCACTGAAGCTTTCTTT.

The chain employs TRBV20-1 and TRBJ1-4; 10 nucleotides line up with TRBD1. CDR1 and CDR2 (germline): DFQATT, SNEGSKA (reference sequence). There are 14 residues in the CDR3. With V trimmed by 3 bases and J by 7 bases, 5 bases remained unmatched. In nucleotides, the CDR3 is TGCAGTGCTAGGCGACAGGGGGCTCTTGAAAAACTGTTTTTT. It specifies CSARRQGALEKLFF.